The clone carrying this T cell receptor beta chain was seen a handful of times. What it binds is unknown. CDR3 size: 15 residues. The V and J ends lost 1 base and 5 bases, in that order; junction bases with no gene match: 3. Germline lookup yields CDR1 LNHNV and CDR2 YYDKDF (reference sequence). The study sequenced cultured CD4+ T cell DNA using the Oncomine TCR Beta short-read assay. One entry per CDR3 protein results from TCRdb running MiXCR on the PCR reads. Here the sample spans more than 20,000 distinct CDR3 sequences, around 39% being singletons. This sample was included in a study of vaccination and CD4 T cells after COVID-19. For the study at large: Two-dose vaccination with either BNT162b2 or mRNA-1273 was given to participants. Overlapping SARS-CoV-2, HCoV-NL63, HCoV-OC43 and HCoV-229E spike peptides stimulated the cells.

Documented time point: late sampling 161 to 241 days after vaccination in a few convalescent patients. Treatment indicated: roughly 11-day PBMC culture with coronavirus spike peptide pools or control peptides (ViraFEST assay). ViraFEST used peptide pools to expand antigen-specific T cells, then sequenced TCRs. The clonotype originates from a human donor who had recovered from COVID-19. The input for sequencing was CD4+ T cells from blood, cultured in vitro, taken about 7 months after SARS-CoV-2 vaccination. This sequence joins TRBV15 and TRBJ2-1, with 9 nucleotides matching TRBD2. The CDR3: CATSRGSGSDNEQFF. The DNA of the CDR3 is TGTGCCACCAGCAGAGGTAGCGGGAGCGACAATGAGCAGTTCTTC.